This T cell receptor beta chain was sequenced in a study of blood T cell repertoires in COVID-19. The overall study: The cDNA or gDNA used as material had been derived from T cells, B-cell-depleted T cells, or PBMCs.

Trimming took off 0 bases at V and 2 bases at J, with 14 bases between the two ends. The germline gives CDR1 LGHDT, CDR2 YNNKEL (reference sequence). CDR3 size: 18 residues. Per the study methods: Reference gene primers were amplified, and this amplification served to estimate nucleated cell counts. Assay: immunoSEQ multiplex PCR; the TCRdb copy retains only in-frame clones and omits some. D and trimming come from the DNA, and the V and J calls and clone size come from that table. The sample consists of about 520,000 clones, 80% to 90% of them appearing once. Sequencing input: peripheral blood. The chain uses TRBV3-1 (or the pseudogene TRBV3-2) and TRBJ1-6; TRBD1 might be the D (5 bases). The receptor comes from a human donor in a cohort sampled during active COVID-19. The CDR3 here is CASSQDRLGRAYNSPLHF. CDR3 DNA: TGTGCCAGCAGCCAAGATAGGTTGGGCAGGGCCTATAATTCACCCCTCCACTTT.